This TCR beta chain appears in the sequencing data of a study of blood T cells in healthy people across ages. General observations from the study: Estimated diversity across one million T cells was deemed an underestimate. Relative to aged donors, long-lived donors carried more naive CD4+ cells and displayed higher diversity.

Primers used in a second PCR of about 7 to 12 cycles were a sample-barcoded 5' primer and a J-beta primer mix. Paired-end reads containing CDR3 totaled no fewer than 2.5 million for each sample. MiXCR, run by TCRdb on the 5' RACE reads, gives a single entry per CDR3 protein. The sample lists 800,000 to 900,000 distinct CDR3 sequences, roughly 60% seen once, with around a quarter in the top ten. Many counts were recorded for this clonotype. Antigen unknown. The sequence was obtained from a man between 25 and 39 years old in good health. Sequencing was performed on blood.

CDR3 residues: CSVEEQGAYEQYF. Here the CDR3 DNA reads TGCAGCGTTGAGGAACAGGGGGCCTACGAGCAGTACTTC. V and J are TRBV29-1 and TRBJ2-7; 8 bases align to TRBD1. The CDR3 loop spans 13 amino acids. Germline V gene data show CDR1 as SQVTM and CDR2 as ANQGSEA. The V gene end was trimmed by 3 bases and the J gene end by 2 bases; junction bases not matched to a gene: 3.